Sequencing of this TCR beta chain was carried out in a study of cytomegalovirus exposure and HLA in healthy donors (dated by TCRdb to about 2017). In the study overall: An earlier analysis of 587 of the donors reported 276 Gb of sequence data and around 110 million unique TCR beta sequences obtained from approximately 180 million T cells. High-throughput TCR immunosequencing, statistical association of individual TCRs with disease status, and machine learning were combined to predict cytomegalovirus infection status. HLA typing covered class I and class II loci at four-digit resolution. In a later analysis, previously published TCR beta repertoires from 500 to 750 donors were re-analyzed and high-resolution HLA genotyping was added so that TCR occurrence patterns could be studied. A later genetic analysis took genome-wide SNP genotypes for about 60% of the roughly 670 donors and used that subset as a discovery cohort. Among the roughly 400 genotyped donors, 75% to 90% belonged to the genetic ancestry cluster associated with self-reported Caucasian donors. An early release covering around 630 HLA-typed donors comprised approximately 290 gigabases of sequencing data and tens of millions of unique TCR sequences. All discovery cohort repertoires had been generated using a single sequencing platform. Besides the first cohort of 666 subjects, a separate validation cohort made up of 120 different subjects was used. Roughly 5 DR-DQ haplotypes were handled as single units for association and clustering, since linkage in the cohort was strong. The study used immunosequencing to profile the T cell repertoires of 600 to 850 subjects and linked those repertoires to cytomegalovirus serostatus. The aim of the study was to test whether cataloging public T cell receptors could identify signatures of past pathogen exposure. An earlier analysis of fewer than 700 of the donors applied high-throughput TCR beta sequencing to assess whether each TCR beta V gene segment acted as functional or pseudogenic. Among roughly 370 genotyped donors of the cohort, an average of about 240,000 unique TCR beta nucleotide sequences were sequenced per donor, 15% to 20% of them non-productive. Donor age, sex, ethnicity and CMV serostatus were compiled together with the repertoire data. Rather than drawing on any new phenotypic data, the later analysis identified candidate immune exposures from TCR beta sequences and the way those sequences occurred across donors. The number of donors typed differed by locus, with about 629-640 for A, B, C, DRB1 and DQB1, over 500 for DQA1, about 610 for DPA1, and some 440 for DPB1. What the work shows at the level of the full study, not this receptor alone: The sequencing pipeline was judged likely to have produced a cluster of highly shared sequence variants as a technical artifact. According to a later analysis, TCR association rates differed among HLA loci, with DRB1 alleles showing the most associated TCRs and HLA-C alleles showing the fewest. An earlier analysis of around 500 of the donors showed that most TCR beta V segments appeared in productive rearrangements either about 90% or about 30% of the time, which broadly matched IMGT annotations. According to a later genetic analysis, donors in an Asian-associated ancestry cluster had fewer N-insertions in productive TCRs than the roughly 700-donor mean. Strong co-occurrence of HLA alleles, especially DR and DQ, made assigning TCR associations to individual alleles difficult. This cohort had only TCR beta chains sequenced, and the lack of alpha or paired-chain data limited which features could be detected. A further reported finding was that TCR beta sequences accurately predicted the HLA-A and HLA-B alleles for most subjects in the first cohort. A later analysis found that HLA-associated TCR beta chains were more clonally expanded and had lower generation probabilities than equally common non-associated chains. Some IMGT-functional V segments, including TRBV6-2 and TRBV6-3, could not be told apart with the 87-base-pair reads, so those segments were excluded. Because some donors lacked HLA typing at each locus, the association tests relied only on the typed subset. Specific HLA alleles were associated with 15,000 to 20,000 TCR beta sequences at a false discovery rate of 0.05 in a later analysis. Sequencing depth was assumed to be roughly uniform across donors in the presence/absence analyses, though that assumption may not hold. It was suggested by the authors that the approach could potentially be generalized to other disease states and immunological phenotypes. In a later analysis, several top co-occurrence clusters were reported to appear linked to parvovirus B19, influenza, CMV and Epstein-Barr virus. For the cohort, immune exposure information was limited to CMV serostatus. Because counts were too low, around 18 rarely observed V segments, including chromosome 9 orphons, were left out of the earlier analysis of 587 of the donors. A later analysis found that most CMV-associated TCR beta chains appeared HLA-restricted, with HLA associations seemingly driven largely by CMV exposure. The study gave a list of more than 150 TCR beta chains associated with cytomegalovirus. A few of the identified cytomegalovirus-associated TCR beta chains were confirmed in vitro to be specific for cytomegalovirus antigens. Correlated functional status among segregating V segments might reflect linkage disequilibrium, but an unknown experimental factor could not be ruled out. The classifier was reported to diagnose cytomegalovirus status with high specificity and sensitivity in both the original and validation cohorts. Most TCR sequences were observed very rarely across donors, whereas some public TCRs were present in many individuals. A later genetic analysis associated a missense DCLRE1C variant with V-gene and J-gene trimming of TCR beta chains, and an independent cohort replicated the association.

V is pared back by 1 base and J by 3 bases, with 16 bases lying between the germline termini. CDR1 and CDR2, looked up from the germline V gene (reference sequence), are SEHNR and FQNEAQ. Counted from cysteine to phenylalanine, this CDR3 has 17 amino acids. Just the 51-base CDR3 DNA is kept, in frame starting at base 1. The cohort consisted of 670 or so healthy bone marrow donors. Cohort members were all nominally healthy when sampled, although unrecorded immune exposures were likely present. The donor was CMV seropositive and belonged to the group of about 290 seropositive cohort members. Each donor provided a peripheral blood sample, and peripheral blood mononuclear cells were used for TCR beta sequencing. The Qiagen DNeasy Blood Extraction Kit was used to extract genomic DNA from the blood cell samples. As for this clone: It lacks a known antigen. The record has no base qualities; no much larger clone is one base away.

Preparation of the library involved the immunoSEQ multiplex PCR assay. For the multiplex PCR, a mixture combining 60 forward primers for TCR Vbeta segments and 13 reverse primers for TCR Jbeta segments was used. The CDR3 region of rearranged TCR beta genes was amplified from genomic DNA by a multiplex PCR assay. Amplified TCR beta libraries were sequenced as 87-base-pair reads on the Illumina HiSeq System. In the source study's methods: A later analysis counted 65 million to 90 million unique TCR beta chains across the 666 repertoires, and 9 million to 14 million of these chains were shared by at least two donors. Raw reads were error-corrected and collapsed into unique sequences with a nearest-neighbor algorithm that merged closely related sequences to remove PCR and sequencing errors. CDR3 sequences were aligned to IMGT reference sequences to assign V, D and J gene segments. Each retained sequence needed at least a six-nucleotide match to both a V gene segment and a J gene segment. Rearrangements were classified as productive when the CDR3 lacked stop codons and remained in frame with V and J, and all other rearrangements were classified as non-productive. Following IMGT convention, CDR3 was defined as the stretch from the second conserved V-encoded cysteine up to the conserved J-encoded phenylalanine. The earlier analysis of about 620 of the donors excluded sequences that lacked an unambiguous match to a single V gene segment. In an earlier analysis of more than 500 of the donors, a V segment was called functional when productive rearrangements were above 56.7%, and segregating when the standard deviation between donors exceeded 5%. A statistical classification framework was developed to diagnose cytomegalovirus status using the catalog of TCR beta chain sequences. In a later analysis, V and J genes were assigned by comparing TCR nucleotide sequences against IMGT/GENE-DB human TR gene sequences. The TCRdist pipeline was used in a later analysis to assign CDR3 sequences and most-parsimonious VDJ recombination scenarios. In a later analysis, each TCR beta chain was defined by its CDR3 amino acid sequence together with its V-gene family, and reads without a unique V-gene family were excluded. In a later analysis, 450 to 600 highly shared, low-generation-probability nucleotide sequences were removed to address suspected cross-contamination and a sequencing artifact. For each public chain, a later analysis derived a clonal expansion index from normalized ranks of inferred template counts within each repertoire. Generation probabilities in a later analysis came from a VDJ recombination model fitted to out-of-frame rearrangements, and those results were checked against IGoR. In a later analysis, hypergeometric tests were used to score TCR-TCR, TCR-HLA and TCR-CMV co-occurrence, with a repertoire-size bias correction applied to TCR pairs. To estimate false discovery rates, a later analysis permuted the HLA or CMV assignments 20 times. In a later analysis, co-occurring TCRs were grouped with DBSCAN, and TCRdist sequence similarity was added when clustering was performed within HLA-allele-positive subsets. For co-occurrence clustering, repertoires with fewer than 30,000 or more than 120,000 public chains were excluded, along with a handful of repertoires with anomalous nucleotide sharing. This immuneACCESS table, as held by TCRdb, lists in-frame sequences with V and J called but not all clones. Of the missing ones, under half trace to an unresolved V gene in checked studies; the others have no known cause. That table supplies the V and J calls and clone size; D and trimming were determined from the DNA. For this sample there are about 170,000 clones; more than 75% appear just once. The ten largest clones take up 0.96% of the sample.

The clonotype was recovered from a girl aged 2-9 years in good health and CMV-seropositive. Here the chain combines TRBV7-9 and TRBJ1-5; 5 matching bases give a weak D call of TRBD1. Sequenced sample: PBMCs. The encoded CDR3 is CASSLVGTGGYNQPQHF. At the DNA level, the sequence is TGTGCCAGCAGCTTAGTGGGGACGGGGGGTTACAATCAGCCCCAGCATTTT.